This T cell receptor (beta chain) originates from a study of response to subunit inactivated influenza vaccine. Regarding this clonotype: Its antigen is unidentified.

TCRdb called the RT-PCR reads again in MiXCR, with one record for every CDR3 protein. The sample includes about 700,000 distinct CDR3 sequences, around 14% of them seen just once. The CDR3 has 14 amino acids. Trimming removed 0 bases from V and 2 bases from J, with 8 bases in between. Germline V gives CDR1 GTSNPN, CDR2 SVGIG (reference sequence). Study-level results: The authors suggested that few new T cells are recruited per seasonal influenza vaccination.

The material was PBMCs from blood, obtained about 11 days after vaccination. The chain carries TRBV30 and TRBJ1-3, with D maybe TRBD1 (5 bases). The sequence derives from a man between 45 and 60 years old who received an inactivated influenza vaccine. The CDR3 spells CAWSVVGAGNTIYF. The CDR3 DNA reads TGTGCCTGGAGTGTTGTGGGGGCTGGAAACACCATATATTTT.